This TCR beta chain was identified in a study of blood T cell repertoires in COVID-19. Participant-reported clinical history was the basis for cohort assignment. Here immunoSEQ multiplex PCR was the method, and the copy in TCRdb shows in-frame clones only, minus some. The table records 250,000 to 300,000 clones, 82% of them present only once. The source is a man in his forties who had been exposed to COVID-19. The sample was PBMCs or T cells enriched from blood (not recorded which).

As DNA, the CDR3 is TGTGCCATCAACACCGACAGACGAAATGGCTACACCTTC. Its protein is CAINTDRRNGYTF. The chain employs TRBV10-3 and TRBJ1-2, with TRBD1 as a possible D gene (5 bases). This CDR3 is built from 13 residues. Germline-derived CDR1 and CDR2 are ENHRY and SYGVKD. Trimming shortened V by 7 bases and J by 6 bases, and 15 bases separated the two germline ends.